This T cell receptor (beta chain) was sequenced for a study of beta chain features in type 1 diabetes. What was sequenced were expressed TCRB transcripts, since all of the isolated RNA had been reverse transcribed. The assay was immunoSEQ multiplex PCR, and TCRdb's table has in-frame clones only and misses some. The data hold about 660,000 clones, with more than 12% observed a single time. Study-wide results and limits: Among patients with Type 1 diabetes, TCRB CDR3s were moderately but significantly shorter in every one of the four CD4+ subsets.

V lost 4 bases to trimming and J lost 2 bases, with 8 bases between them. Germline CDR1 SQVTM, CDR2 ANQGSEA. CDR3 length: 12 residues. As regards this clone: Its antigen is not identified.

The specimen was naive CD4+ T cells from blood. The sequence was collected from a man younger than 35 with type 1 diabetes. This chain uses TRBV29-1 with TRBJ1-1; D not resolved. CDR3 DNA: TGCAGCGTTGGAGAGCTCAACACTGAAGCTTTCTTT. Translation: CSVGELNTEAFF. Full variable domain (remainder filled in from reference TRBV29-1 and TRBJ1-1): SAVISQKPSRDICQRGTSLTIQCQVDSQVTMMFWYRQQPGQSLTLIATANQGSEATYESGFVIDKFPISRPNLTFSTLTVSNMSPEDSSIYLCSVGELNTEAFFGQGTRLTVV.